The following is a T cell receptor (beta chain) sequence with its context. Here immunoSEQ multiplex PCR was the method, and the copy in TCRdb shows in-frame clones only, minus some. The sample consists of over 50,000 clones, 75% to 90% of them appearing once. This specimen comes from a study of T cell changes during pregnancy in multiple sclerosis. In germline, CDR1 is MNHEY, CDR2 SMNVEV (reference sequence). This CDR3 region has 16 residues. J lost 1 base, V lost 6 bases, and 9 bases had no gene match. Source: peripheral blood, taken after pregnancy. The chain carries TRBV27 and TRBJ2-1; TRBD1 matches 7 bases. The receptor was isolated from a female donor with multiple sclerosis, enrolled in a pregnancy study. CDR3 region: CASRLGGRGSYNEQFF. The DNA of the CDR3 is TGTGCCAGCAGATTAGGGGGCCGTGGGTCCTACAATGAGCAGTTCTTC.